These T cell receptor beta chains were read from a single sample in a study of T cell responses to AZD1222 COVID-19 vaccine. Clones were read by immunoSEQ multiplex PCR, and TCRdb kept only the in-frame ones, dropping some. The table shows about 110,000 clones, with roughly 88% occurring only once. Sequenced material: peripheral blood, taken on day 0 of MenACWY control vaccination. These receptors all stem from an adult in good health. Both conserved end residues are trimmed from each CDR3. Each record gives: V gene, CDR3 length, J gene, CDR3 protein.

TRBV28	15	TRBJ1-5	ASSFFVIRDSNQPQH
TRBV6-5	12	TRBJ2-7	ASSYSGTGREQY
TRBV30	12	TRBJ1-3	AWSGTDSGNTIY
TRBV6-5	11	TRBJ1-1	ASSPIRRGEAF
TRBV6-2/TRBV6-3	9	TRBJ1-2	ASSPRYGYT
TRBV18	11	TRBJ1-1	ASSQTGDTEAF
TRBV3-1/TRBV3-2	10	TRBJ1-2	ASSPRDRGYT
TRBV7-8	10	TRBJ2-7	ASSFERGEQY
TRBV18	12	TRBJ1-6	ASSPPSGDSPLH
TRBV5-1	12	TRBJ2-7	ASSSEGHRYEQY
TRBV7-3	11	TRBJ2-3	ASSPAFGDTQY
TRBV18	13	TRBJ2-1	ASSPWQGAQGEQF
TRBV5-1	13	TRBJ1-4	ASSSIDTGGEKLF
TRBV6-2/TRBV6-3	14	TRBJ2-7	ATSYGGQGRFYEQY
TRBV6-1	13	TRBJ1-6	ASNEQGWYNSPLH
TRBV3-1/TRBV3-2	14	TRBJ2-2	ASSQKTGVDTGELF
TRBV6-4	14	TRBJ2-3	ASRVTSGTRTDTQY
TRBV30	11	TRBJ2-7	AYLTGTSYEQY
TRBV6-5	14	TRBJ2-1	ASSYSIGRVYNEQF
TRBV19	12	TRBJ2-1	ASSIPGSGNEQF
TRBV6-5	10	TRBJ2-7	ASRQGVNEQY
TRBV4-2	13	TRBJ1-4	ASSPKADVNEKLF
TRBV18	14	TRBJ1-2	ASSPSGTGNFYGYT
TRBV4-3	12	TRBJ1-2	ASSQSQLSYGYT
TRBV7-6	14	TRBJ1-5	ASSLAPSGSGQPQH
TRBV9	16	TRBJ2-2	ASSVAGSGGPRTGELF
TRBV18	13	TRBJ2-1	ASSPDRVVNNEQF
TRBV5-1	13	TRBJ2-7	ASSQYSGPAGEQY